This paragraph reports one T cell receptor (beta chain). What it binds is unknown. This sample is drawn from a study of cytomegalovirus exposure and HLA in healthy donors. Study overall: In a previous analysis, 117 million unique TCR beta sequences were found from 150 million to 200 million T cells.

Trimming pared 0 bases from V and 8 bases from J, leaving 18 bases between. In germline, CDR1 is SGHRS, CDR2 YFSETQ. This CDR3 is built from 16 residues. The PCR was carried out with 60 Vbeta primers and 13 Jbeta primers. TCRdb keeps only in-frame clones here, not all; method: immunoSEQ multiplex PCR. The table has roughly 190,000 clones, roughly 79% seen once. Overall study findings and caveats: A later examination showed that TCR association rates differed by HLA locus, with DRB1 most and HLA-C fewest. In an earlier analysis, productive rearrangement rates for most beta V segments clustered near 87% or 30%. TCR beta V- and J-gene trimming, according to a later analysis, was linked to a missense DCLRE1C variant.

The V call is TRBV5-1, the J call TRBJ2-1; tentative D call: TRBD1 (7 bases). The TCR was taken from a woman in her twenties or thirties in good health and CMV-seropositive. Sequenced: PBMCs. CDR3 in amino acids: CASSLGAGGFVDEQFF. In DNA, the CDR3 is TGCGCCAGCAGCTTGGGAGCAGGGGGGTTTGTAGATGAGCAGTTCTTC. Combining the CDR3 with reference TRBV5-1 and TRBJ2-1 gives the whole variable domain KAGVTQTPRYLIKTRGQQVTLSCSPISGHRSVSWYQQTPGQGLQFLFEYFSETQRNKGNFPGRFSGRQFSNSRSEMNVSTLELGDSALYLCASSLGAGGFVDEQFFGPGTRLTVL.